The clone carrying this T cell receptor beta chain was counted between two and nine times. The antigen is not known. The data belong to a study of blood T cells in healthy people across ages. General study findings and limits: Compared with aged donors, long-lived donors showed fewer expanded clones, suggesting selection.

Combining a sample-barcoded 5' primer with a J-beta primer mix, a second PCR ran for roughly 6 to 11 cycles. One entry per CDR3 protein results from TCRdb running MiXCR on the 5' RACE reads. The sample gives hundreds of thousands of distinct CDR3 sequences, around two fifths of which show up once; about 19% is in the top ten. Healthy Caucasian individuals from Russia aged roughly 6 to 90 served as donors. The extraction recovered at least 5 micrograms of total RNA per sample. Trimming removed 8 bases from V and 1 base from J, with 11 bases in between. There are 13 residues in the CDR3. The source is a man in his 60s in good health. Sequencing input: blood. The chain is built from TRBV12-3 or TRBV12-4 and TRBJ2-5, with D unclear. CDR3 sequence reads: CASSRKPQETQYF. The CDR3 DNA reads as TGTGCCAGCTCCAGAAAGCCCCAAGAGACCCAGTACTTC.